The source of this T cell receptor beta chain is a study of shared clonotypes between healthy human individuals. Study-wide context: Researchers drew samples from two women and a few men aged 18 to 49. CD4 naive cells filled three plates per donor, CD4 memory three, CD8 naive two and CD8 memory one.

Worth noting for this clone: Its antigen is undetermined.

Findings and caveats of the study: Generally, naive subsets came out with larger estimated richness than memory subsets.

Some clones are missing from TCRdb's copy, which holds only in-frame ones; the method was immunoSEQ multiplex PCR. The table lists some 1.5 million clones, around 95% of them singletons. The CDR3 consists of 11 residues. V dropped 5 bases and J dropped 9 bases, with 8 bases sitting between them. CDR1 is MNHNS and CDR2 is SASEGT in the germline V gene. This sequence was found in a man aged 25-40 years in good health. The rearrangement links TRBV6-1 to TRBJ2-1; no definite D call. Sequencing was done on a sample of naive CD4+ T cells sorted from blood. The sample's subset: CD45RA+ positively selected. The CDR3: CASSRVGEQFF. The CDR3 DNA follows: TGTGCCAGCAGTCGGGTAGGTGAGCAGTTCTTC.